Below, 22 T cell receptor beta chains from the same sample are listed, as sequenced in a study of T cells in Graves' hyperthyroidism and ophthalmopathy. TCR beta CDR3 region amplification was performed from RNA transcripts. Initially, a first-round RT-PCR of the TCR CDR3 employed the HTBI primer set. TCRdb re-called the multiplex PCR reads through MiXCR, storing one row per CDR3 protein. The sample lists over 650,000 distinct CDR3 sequences, less than 45% occurring once. Sequencing was carried out using peripheral blood or thyroid tissue (not recorded which). These receptors all come from an adult man with Graves' disease, either hyperthyroidism or ophthalmopathy (not recorded which).

The V call is TRBV7-2, the J call TRBJ2-3, with D possibly TRBD1 on 5 matching bases. The CDR3 has 14 amino acids. CDR1 is SGHTA and CDR2 is FQGNSA in the germline V gene. Trimming pared 3 bases from V and 2 bases from J, leaving 9 bases between. CDR3 amino acids: CASSFLGDTDTQYF. The CDR3 coding sequence is TGTGCCAGCAGCTTCCTAGGGGACACAGATACGCAGTATTTT.

This clonotype was recorded at least ten times. The chain employs TRBV7-6 and TRBJ1-1; 7 nucleotides align to TRBD1. J was trimmed by 5 bases and V by 5 bases; bases with no gene match: 5. The CDR3 is made up of 13 amino acids. Germline assignment: CDR1 SGHVS and CDR2 FNYEAQ. As DNA, the CDR3 is TGTGCCAGCAGCCCACAGGGGTGGACTGAAGCTTTCTTT. Amino acid sequence: CASSPQGWTEAFF.

To note about this clonotype: At one end the junction does not follow the germline gene, possibly because of a read error. The chain combines TRBV5-1 with TRBJ2-2; TRBD1 aligns across 9 bases. The CDR3 consists of 15 residues. CDR1 and CDR2 (germline): SGHRS, YFSETQ. CDR3 region: CASSFGTGTTGELFF. The DNA for the CDR3 is TGTGCCAGCAGCTTCGGGACAGGGACCACCGGGGAGCTGTTTTTT. Variable domain in full (rest from reference TRBV5-1 and TRBJ2-2): KAGVTQTPRYLIKTRGQQVTLSCSPISGHRSVSWYQQTPGQGLQFLFEYFSETQRNKGNFPGRFSGRQFSNSRSEMNVSTLELGDSALYLCASSFGTGTTGELFFGEGSRLTVL.

Turning to this clonotype: The conserved phenylalanine or tryptophan normally closing the CDR3 is absent here, so this likely arose from a read error. The chain carries TRBV25-1 and TRBJ1-1; D unresolved. V was cut by 9 bases and J by 4 bases, with 18 bases left in between. Germline V CDR1 and CDR2: MGHDK, SYGVNS. The length of the CDR3 is 14 residues. CDR3 sequence (DNA): TGTGCCAGTAGTCTCGGGGTATCGAGCACTGAAGCTTTCCTT. Translating gives CASSLGVSSTEAFL.

This clonotype was counted only a few times. An end of the junction does not agree with germline; a read error may underlie this. This sequence joins TRBV2 and TRBJ1-4; TRBD1 might be the D (5 bases). Germline loops: CDR1 SNHLY, CDR2 FYNNEI. This CDR3 contains 13 residues. CDR3 protein: CATSGGRAEKLFF. CDR3 nucleotides: TGTGCCACCAGTGGAGGCAGGGCTGAAAAACTGTTTTTT.

This clonotype has only a few counts. This chain joins TRBV9 and TRBJ2-7; TRBD2 matches at 13 bases. The ends lost 4 bases at V and 5 bases at J; junction bases unmatched: 3. There are 14 residues in the CDR3. Per germline, CDR1 SGDLS and CDR2 YYNGEE. Here the CDR3 DNA reads TGTGCCAGCAGCATGGGACTAGCGGGAAACGAGCAGTACTTC. Encoded protein: CASSMGLAGNEQYF.

This clonotype showed up many times. One end of the junction varies from germline; a read error may be responsible. The J gene is TRBJ2-5, the V gene TRBV7-7, with 7 bases that match TRBD2. The CDR3 has 14 amino acids. CDR1 is SSHAT, CDR2 FNYEAQ, per germline (reference sequence). The CDR3 protein is CASSLGGRYETQYF. The CDR3 region has the DNA TGTGCTAGCAGCTTAGGCGGGAGATACGAGACCCAGTACTTC.

The DNA for the CDR3 is TGTGCCAGTAGTATTCAGGTTGGGTCCTACGAGCAGTACTTC. Translating it yields CASSIQVGSYEQYF. The chain carries TRBV19 and TRBJ2-7; D unresolved. The length of the CDR3 is 14 residues. Deletions cut 3 bases from V and 1 base from J, with 10 bases between. Germline values: CDR1 LNHDA, CDR2 SQIVND (reference sequence).

This clonotype was counted a single time. In DNA, the CDR3 is TGCGCCAGCAGCTTGGTGGGGAGGTATGAGACCCAGTACTTC. Its translation: CASSLVGRYETQYF. V gene TRBV5-1 combines with J gene TRBJ2-5, with a weak D call TRBD2 (6 bases). There are 14 residues in the CDR3. V was trimmed by 0 bases and J by 5 bases, leaving 11 bases between them. Germline assignment: CDR1 SGHRS and CDR2 YFSETQ.

The chain employs TRBV6-5 and TRBJ1-2; D might be TRBD1 (6 bases). The germline CDR1 and CDR2 sequences are MNHEY and SVGAGI. The CDR3 loop spans 13 amino acids. V was cut by 0 bases and J by 12 bases, with 14 bases left in between. The CDR3 is CASSYSDSSGNTF. CDR3 DNA sequence: TGTGCCAGCAGTTACTCGGACAGCTCTGGAAACACCTTC.

This clonotype was counted only a few times. The chain couples TRBV5-6 to TRBJ2-5, with D possibly matching TRBD1 (6 bases). V was cut by 1 base and J by 3 bases, with 16 bases left in between. Looked up from germline, CDR1 is SGHDT and CDR2 is YYEEEE. This CDR3 is built from 16 residues. The CDR3 loop reads CASSLPGTFGKETQYF. The CDR3 nucleotides read TGTGCCAGCAGCTTGCCGGGGACATTTGGTAAAGAGACCCAGTACTTC.

The genes are TRBV7-8 and TRBJ1-4; D uncertain. The CDR3 is 14 residues long. Trimming pared 5 bases from V and 8 bases from J, leaving 15 bases between. Germline V lookup: CDR1 SGHVS, CDR2 FQNEAQ. CDR3 bases: TGTGCCAGCAGCGTGCCCCTTCACGAAGAAAAACTGTTTTTT. Protein product: CASSVPLHEEKLFF.

This chain links TRBV20-1 with TRBJ2-5, with 10 positions matching TRBD2. Germline CDR1 is DFQATT and CDR2 is SNEGSKA (reference sequence). This CDR3 is built from 16 residues. V lost 5 bases, J lost 6 bases, and 15 bases stayed unmatched. Here the CDR3 DNA reads TGCAGTGCTCGCGTTGTTAGCGGGAGGTCGGGGAAGACCCAGTACTTC. Amino acid sequence: CSARVVSGRSGKTQYF.

The chain's CDR3 is CSARTPGNTEAFF. CDR3 sequence (DNA): TGCAGTGCTAGGACCCCGGGGAACACTGAAGCTTTCTTT. The chain links TRBV20-1 to TRBJ1-1, with D uncertain. The CDR3 totals 13 residues. Germline assignment: CDR1 DFQATT and CDR2 SNEGSKA (reference sequence). With 3 bases removed from V and 1 base from J, the gap between germline ends came to 9 bases.

Only a few counts were recorded for this clonotype. The chain has TRBV7-9 and TRBJ2-7; 12 positions match TRBD2. Germline V gene lookup returns CDR1 SEHNR and CDR2 FQNEAQ (reference sequence). After removal of 1 base from V and 1 base from J, the junction contained 2 bases not matched to a gene. The CDR3 consists of 16 residues. The CDR3 here is CASSLGGLAGSYEQYF. The CDR3 DNA reads as TGTGCCAGCAGCTTAGGCGGACTAGCGGGGTCCTACGAGCAGTACTTC.

The chain combines TRBV29-1 with TRBJ1-2; TRBD1 is a possible D gene (6 bases). The CDR3 contains 15 residues. Germline loops: CDR1 SQVTM, CDR2 ANQGSEA. Trimming removed 4 bases at V and 7 bases at J, with 22 bases between. CDR3 DNA: TGCAGCGTTGTGGAAAGGGACAACTATGTCTCTGGCTACACCTTC. Amino acids: CSVVERDNYVSGYTF. Full variable domain (rest looked up from reference TRBV29-1 and TRBJ1-2): SAVISQKPSRDICQRGTSLTIQCQVDSQVTMMFWYRQQPGQSLTLIATANQGSEATYESGFVIDKFPISRPNLTFSTLTVSNMSPEDSSIYLCSVVERDNYVSGYTFGSGTRLTVV.

This chain connects TRBV13 to TRBJ1-2; D remains ambiguous. This CDR3 region has 15 residues. Trimming pared 5 bases from V and 3 bases from J, leaving 16 bases between. The germline V gene encodes CDR1 PRHDT and CDR2 FYEKMQ (reference sequence). Written as DNA, the CDR3 is TGTGCCAGCAGCCACGGCCCCCTGATTTACTATGGCTACACCTTC. As protein: CASSHGPLIYYGYTF.

This clonotype was seen only a few times. This CDR3 reads CASAPGQVNNQPQHF. In nucleotides, the CDR3 is TGTGCCAGTGCCCCGGGACAGGTGAACAATCAGCCCCAGCATTTT. The chain recombines TRBV19 with TRBJ1-5; the match to TRBD1 covers 8 bases. Looked up from germline, CDR1 is LNHDA and CDR2 is SQIVND (reference sequence). CDR3 length: 15 amino acids. Losses at the gene ends were 8 bases for V and 3 bases for J; bases not matched to a gene: 9.

V is TRBV29-1 and J is TRBJ2-5; D gene ambiguous. This CDR3 region has 12 residues. Germline loops: CDR1 SQVTM, CDR2 ANQGSEA. V gave up 6 bases and J gave up 4 bases, with 12 bases separating them. CDR3 sequence: CSVTGLGETQYF. The CDR3 bases are TGCAGCGTGACGGGCCTCGGAGAGACCCAGTACTTC. Drawing the rest from reference TRBV29-1 and TRBJ2-5, the complete variable domain is SAVISQKPSRDICQRGTSLTIQCQVDSQVTMMFWYRQQPGQSLTLIATANQGSEATYESGFVIDKFPISRPNLTFSTLTVSNMSPEDSSIYLCSVTGLGETQYFGPGTRLLVL.

The table lists this clonotype with many counts. The chain employs TRBV24-1 and TRBJ1-5; D is uncertain. The CDR3 is 14 amino acids. Per the germline V gene, CDR1 is KGHDR and CDR2 is SFDVKD. V was trimmed by 1 base and J by 5 bases, leaving 8 bases between them. As DNA, the CDR3 is TGTGCCACCAGTGATTTTGGTGACTATCAGCCCCAGCATTTT. Its protein is CATSDFGDYQPQHF.

The chain recombines TRBV5-1 with TRBJ2-5; 8 bases are a match to TRBD2. Germline assignment: CDR1 SGHRS and CDR2 YFSETQ. The CDR3 totals 14 residues. The J segment lost 12 bases and the V segment lost 5 bases, leaving 15 bases of the junction unmatched. The CDR3: CASRSGTGFSGEYF. The CDR3 DNA is TGCGCCAGCAGGTCCGGGACGGGCTTTAGCGGGGAGTACTTC.

This clonotype was recorded many times. The gene calls are TRBV7-2 and TRBJ1-1, with D possibly matching TRBD1 (5 bases). V was shortened by 5 bases and J by 0 bases, with 16 bases between the two germline ends. Germline CDR1 reads SGHTA; CDR2 reads FQGNSA. The CDR3 is 16 residues long. CDR3 region: CASSTPTGYMNTEAFF. The CDR3 bases are TGTGCCAGCAGCACGCCAACAGGTTACATGAACACTGAAGCTTTCTTT.